Listed here are 3 T cell receptor beta chains from one sample, sequenced in a study of T cell changes during pregnancy in multiple sclerosis. Only in-frame clones appear in the TCRdb table, and some are missing; sequencing was by immunoSEQ multiplex PCR. The sample contains about 73,000 clones, almost 90% of which appear only once. Specimen: peripheral blood, collected after pregnancy. The receptor set was obtained from a female donor in good health, enrolled as a control in a pregnancy study.

The rearrangement uses TRBV10-3 and TRBJ2-1, with 11 bases that match TRBD2. After removal of 5 bases from V and 3 bases from J, the junction contained 6 bases not matched to a gene. CDR1 is ENHRY, CDR2 SYGVKD, per germline. This CDR3 contains 16 residues. The CDR3 reads CAISTSGSNIYNEQFF. The CDR3 DNA sequence: TGTGCCATCAGTACTAGCGGGAGCAATATCTACAATGAGCAGTTCTTC.

The rearrangement uses TRBV7-2 and TRBJ2-5; 7 bases match TRBD1. The CDR3 has 13 amino acids. V gave up 5 bases and J gave up 5 bases; unmatched junction bases: 5. Looked up from germline, CDR1 is SGHTA and CDR2 is FQGNSA. The DNA for the CDR3 is TGTGCCAGCAGCGTGATCAGGGGGGAGACCCAGTACTTC. Protein: CASSVIRGETQYF.

The V call is TRBV5-1, the J call TRBJ2-7, with D possibly matching TRBD1 (5 bases). CDR1 SGHRS and CDR2 YFSETQ come from the germline V gene. The length of the CDR3 is 13 residues. V was shortened by 5 bases and J by 2 bases, with 11 bases between the two germline ends. The CDR3 DNA reads TGCGCCAGCAGGAGACAGCTTCCCTACGAGCAGTACTTC. Its translation is CASRRQLPYEQYF.